This passage covers 29 T cell receptor beta chains from one sample sequenced in a study of blood T cell repertoires in COVID-19. Generated by immunoSEQ multiplex PCR, the TCRdb table keeps only in-frame clones and is missing some. Among around 200,000 clones listed, around 85% were seen once. Material for sequencing was peripheral blood. Receptors originate from a woman of 80 years or more with acute or convalescent COVID-19.

This sequence joins TRBV5-1 and TRBJ2-5, with 7 nucleotides matching TRBD1. The J segment lost 2 bases and the V segment lost 4 bases, leaving 11 bases of the junction unmatched. In germline, CDR1 is SGHRS, CDR2 YFSETQ. The CDR3 covers 16 residues. This chain's CDR3 is CASSQGMTGYQETQYF. CDR3 bases: TGCGCCAGCAGCCAAGGGATGACAGGGTATCAAGAGACCCAGTACTTC.

The V and J genes are TRBV19 and TRBJ1-2; the D is unclear. Germline V gene lookup returns CDR1 LNHDA and CDR2 SQIVND (reference sequence). V shed 5 bases and J shed 0 bases, with 10 bases lying between them. The length of the CDR3 is 14 residues. This chain's CDR3 is CASSSNNPNYGYTF. The CDR3 region has the DNA TGTGCCAGTAGTTCGAACAACCCTAACTATGGCTACACCTTC.

The rearrangement uses TRBV5-1 and TRBJ2-3, with D possibly TRBD2 on 6 matching bases. The V gene's germline CDR1 is SGHRS and CDR2 YFSETQ. Between the trimmed V and J ends, which lost 4 bases and 3 bases, there was a span of 15 bases. This CDR3 comprises 15 residues. The DNA for the CDR3 is TGCGCCAGCAGCCCGGGACTCCCCGGGACAGATACGCAGTATTTT. This gives the protein CASSPGLPGTDTQYF.

The chain combines TRBV29-1 with TRBJ2-5, with 7 bases identical to TRBD2. J lost 5 bases, V lost 4 bases, and 7 bases had no gene match. This CDR3 comprises 13 residues. Germline V lookup: CDR1 SQVTM, CDR2 ANQGSEA. In nucleotides, the CDR3 is TGCAGCGTTGCCGTCGGGGGGTTGGAGACCCAGTACTTC. This codes for CSVAVGGLETQYF.

This rearrangement joins TRBV20-1 to TRBJ2-7; the D is unclear. Germline V CDR1 and CDR2: DFQATT, SNEGSKA (reference sequence). The CDR3 covers 11 residues. With 6 bases removed from V and 4 bases from J, the gap between germline ends came to 10 bases. As DNA, the CDR3 is TGCAGTGCGGAGCGTGGGTACGAGCAGTACTTC. Translation: CSAERGYEQYF.

The chain links TRBV12-5 to TRBJ2-6; D unclear. This CDR3 has 17 residues. Germline V gene lookup returns CDR1 LGHNT and CDR2 FRNRAP. V was cut by 1 base and J by 4 bases, with 14 bases left in between. This chain's CDR3 is CASGLGAWLSGANVLTF. For the CDR3, the DNA is TGTGCTAGTGGTTTGGGGGCCTGGCTTTCGGGGGCCAACGTCCTGACTTTC.

This sequence joins TRBV18 and TRBJ1-5; D might be TRBD1 (6 bases). Per germline, CDR1 KGHSH and CDR2 LQKENI. With 3 bases removed from V and 2 bases from J, the gap between germline ends came to 11 bases. There are 15 residues in the CDR3. CDR3 loop: CASSPDSFRNQPQHF. The CDR3 region has the DNA TGTGCCAGCTCACCGGACAGTTTCCGCAATCAGCCCCAGCATTTT.

The table lists this clone with a few counts. This rearrangement joins TRBV10-3 to TRBJ1-1; 7 bases line up with TRBD1. Per the germline V gene, CDR1 is ENHRY and CDR2 is SYGVKD. The CDR3 runs to 13 residues. Trimming took 4 bases from V and 5 from J; bases not matched to a gene: 4. The CDR3 bases are TGTGCCATCAGTGGCATACAGGGGACTGAAGCTTTCTTT. Translation gives CAISGIQGTEAFF.

The J gene is TRBJ2-5, the V gene TRBV27, with 8 bases matching TRBD2. Germline V gene lookup returns CDR1 MNHEY and CDR2 SMNVEV (reference sequence). With 6 bases clipped from V and 1 base from J, the junction kept 4 bases outside the gene matches. CDR3 length: 14 amino acids. The CDR3 DNA follows: TGTGCCAGCAGCCCAACTAGCGGCCAAGAGACCCAGTACTTC. Residues: CASSPTSGQETQYF.

This chain joins TRBV9 and TRBJ2-1; 10 nucleotides line up with TRBD2. This CDR3 comprises 16 residues. Germline values: CDR1 SGDLS, CDR2 YYNGEE. The V and J ends lost 3 bases and 3 bases, in that order; junction bases with no gene match: 6. The CDR3 nucleotides read TGTGCCAGCAGCGGATCTAGCGGGAGCCTCTACAATGAGCAGTTCTTC. Translated: CASSGSSGSLYNEQFF.

V and J are TRBV3-1 (or the pseudogene TRBV3-2) and TRBJ1-6, with D uncertain. This CDR3 contains 13 residues. Germline CDR1 LGHDT, CDR2 YNNKEL (reference sequence). Trimming took 2 bases from V and 10 from J, leaving 9 bases between them. CDR3 in amino acids: CASSQWTGSPLHF. CDR3 nucleotides: TGTGCCAGCAGCCAATGGACGGGGTCACCCCTCCACTTT.

The rearrangement uses TRBV12-3 or TRBV12-4 and TRBJ1-1, with D tentatively TRBD1 (6 bases). This CDR3 is 12 amino acids long. The V and J ends lost 6 bases and 8 bases respectively, with 13 bases between them. CDR3 protein: CASRRVTGEAFF. In nucleotides, the CDR3 is TGTGCCAGCAGGAGGGTCACAGGGGAAGCTTTCTTT.

This chain connects TRBV6-1 to TRBJ1-4; D is unclear. Germline V gives CDR1 MNHNS, CDR2 SASEGT. V was trimmed by 2 bases and J by 8 bases, leaving 24 bases between them. The CDR3 length is 18 residues. For the CDR3, the DNA is TGTGCCAGCAGTGAACTGAGAGAAGTAAGGGAGGGTCGAGAAAAACTGTTTTTT. It translates to CASSELREVREGREKLFF.

The chain is built from TRBV7-8 and TRBJ1-2; 7 nucleotides align to TRBD1. V was pared by 5 bases and J by 3 bases, with 6 bases of the junction left unmatched. CDR3 length equals 14 residues. The V gene's germline CDR1 is SGHVS and CDR2 FQNEAQ. CDR3 protein: CASSQGDSYYGYTF. The CDR3 region has the DNA TGTGCCAGCAGCCAGGGGGACAGTTACTATGGCTACACCTTC.

Concerning this clone itself: One end of the junction does not line up with germline, which may come from a read error. The V and J genes are TRBV6-1 and TRBJ2-1; 10 bases align to TRBD2. Germline CDR1 reads MNHNS; CDR2 reads SASEGT. The CDR3 length is 15 residues. This CDR3 reads CASSQAGGPYNEQFF. CDR3 coding DNA: TGTGCCAGCAGTCAAGCGGGGGGGCCATACAATGAGCAGTTCTTC.

The rearrangement links TRBV4-1 to TRBJ2-5; D uncertain. Trimming cost V 0 bases and J 7 bases, with 18 bases left between them. Germline loops: CDR1 MGHRA, CDR2 YSYEKL. The CDR3 extends over 16 amino acids. The CDR3 is CASSQDIGVAAATQYF. For the CDR3, the DNA is TGCGCCAGCAGCCAAGATATTGGAGTAGCAGCAGCGACCCAGTACTTC.

This chain links TRBV7-8 with TRBJ1-2; D is perhaps TRBD1 (5 bases). CDR1 is SGHVS, CDR2 FQNEAQ, per germline. V was trimmed by 4 bases and J by 5 bases, leaving 11 bases between them. The CDR3 spans 13 residues. This CDR3 is CASSSGQLYGYTF. In DNA form, the CDR3 reads TGTGCCAGCAGCTCCGGACAATTATATGGCTACACCTTC. The whole variable domain, remainder taken from reference TRBV7-8 and TRBJ1-2, is GAGVSQSPRYKVAKRGQDVALRCDPISGHVSLFWYQQALGQGPEFLTYFQNEAQLDKSGLPSDRFFAERPEGSVSTLKIQRTQQEDSAVYLCASSSGQLYGYTFGSGTRLTVV.

This rearrangement joins TRBV6-5 to TRBJ1-4; 7 positions match TRBD1. Germline trimming cut 4 bases from V and 14 bases from J; bases unmatched to any gene: 13. Germline-derived CDR1 and CDR2 are MNHEY and SVGAGI. This CDR3 region has 14 residues. In DNA form, the CDR3 reads TGTGCCAGCAGTTCGACAGGGATCCATTCTAAGCTGTTTTTT. Translated, it gives CASSSTGIHSKLFF.

This clone was detected only a few times. V and J are TRBV2 and TRBJ1-1; maybe TRBD1 (6 bases). Germline V gene data show CDR1 as SNHLY and CDR2 as FYNNEI. CDR3 length: 14 amino acids. V gave up 3 bases and J gave up 1 base, with 9 bases separating them. CDR3 in amino acids: CASSDLGANTEAFF. The CDR3, as DNA: TGTGCCAGCAGTGATTTGGGGGCGAACACTGAAGCTTTCTTT.

CDR3 bases: TGTGCCTGGACCGTAGACGGGACAGACTATAATTCACCCCTCCACTTT. Translating it yields CAWTVDGTDYNSPLHF. This sequence joins TRBV30 and TRBJ1-6; TRBD1 matches at 7 bases. CDR3 size: 16 residues. After removal of 4 bases from V and 3 bases from J, the junction contained 9 bases not matched to a gene. Germline V gene data show CDR1 as GTSNPN and CDR2 as SVGIG (reference sequence).

In this sample, this clone turned up a few times. J is TRBJ2-1 and V is TRBV7-6, with D perhaps TRBD2 (6 bases). V lost 2 bases, J lost 0 bases, and 17 bases lay in between. Germline-derived CDR1 and CDR2 are SGHVS and FNYEAQ. This CDR3 is built from 18 residues. Here the CDR3 DNA reads TGTGCCAGCAGCTTATCCAGAACGGGCGGGGCCTCCTACAATGAGCAGTTCTTC. This encodes CASSLSRTGGASYNEQFF.

This chain joins TRBV19 and TRBJ2-2, with TRBD2 matching 8 bases. V dropped 9 bases and J dropped 4; count of bases not matched to a gene: 10. The CDR3 covers 15 residues. Per the germline V gene, CDR1 is LNHDA and CDR2 is SQIVND (reference sequence). CDR3 nucleotide sequence: TGTGCCAGAGGGAAAGCGGGAGATGGCACCGGGGAGCTGTTTTTT. The encoded protein is CARGKAGDGTGELFF.

The V call is TRBV19, the J call TRBJ1-6, with D tentatively TRBD1 (5 bases). The CDR3 contains 17 residues. The germline CDR1 and CDR2 sequences are LNHDA and SQIVND (reference sequence). With 5 bases removed from V and 0 bases from J, the gap between germline ends came to 14 bases. This CDR3 is CASSHGGGSSYNSPLHF. Written as DNA, the CDR3 is TGTGCCAGTAGTCATGGCGGGGGAAGCTCCTATAATTCACCCCTCCACTTT.

This sequence joins TRBV19 and TRBJ2-7; 7 bases are shared with TRBD1. This CDR3 is built from 13 residues. Germline CDR1 and CDR2: LNHDA and SQIVND (reference sequence). V shed 6 bases and J 2 bases; nucleotides not matched to a gene: 4. CDR3 amino acids: CASRSGQTYEQYF. DNA for the CDR3: TGTGCCAGTAGATCGGGACAGACCTACGAGCAGTACTTC.

The chain employs TRBV6-4 and TRBJ2-2; no firm D call. V shed 3 bases and J shed 1 base, with 6 bases lying between them. In germline, CDR1 is MRHNA, CDR2 SNTAGT. The CDR3 is made up of 14 amino acids. CDR3 amino acids: CASSEVENTGELFF. In DNA, the CDR3 is TGTGCCAGCAGTGAGGTAGAGAACACCGGGGAGCTGTTTTTT.

The chain carries TRBV6-6 and TRBJ2-1; tentative D call: TRBD2 (6 bases). Germline-derived CDR1 and CDR2 are MNHNY and SVGAGI (reference sequence). The ends were cut back, 8 bases at V and 0 bases at J, with 17 bases in the middle. The CDR3 totals 16 residues. The CDR3 loop is CASGFPRDSSYNEQFF. In DNA form, the CDR3 reads TGTGCCAGCGGCTTTCCCCGGGACTCCTCCTACAATGAGCAGTTCTTC.

This clone showed up just a few times. The J gene is TRBJ2-7, the V gene TRBV6-2 or TRBV6-3; 7 nucleotides agree with TRBD1. Per germline, CDR1 MNHEY and CDR2 SVGEGT. The CDR3 length is 12 residues. With 6 bases clipped from V and 7 bases from J, the junction kept 6 bases outside the gene matches. DNA for the CDR3: TGTGCCAGCAGCAGAGGGACAGTTGAGCAGTACTTC. It codes for CASSRGTVEQYF.

The rearrangement joins TRBV5-8 to TRBJ1-1; D is ambiguous. Germline CDR1 is SGHTS and CDR2 is YDEGEE. V lost 4 bases to trimming and J lost 4 bases, with 23 bases between them. The CDR3 totals 17 residues. The CDR3, as DNA: TGTGCCAGCAGCAAGAGGTCGCCAGGCCTGGCGGGCACTGAAGCTTTCTTT. This gives the protein CASSKRSPGLAGTEAFF.

V usage is TRBV7-2 and J usage is TRBJ2-1, with 8 bases identical to TRBD2. V shed 4 bases, J shed 5 bases, and the junction held 7 bases outside the gene matches. Germline loops: CDR1 SGHTA, CDR2 FQGNSA. CDR3 length: 15 amino acids. CDR3 coding DNA: TGTGCCAGCAGCTGGGTGGCGGGAGGCAACAATGAGCAGTTCTTC. Translation: CASSWVAGGNNEQFF. The full variable domain, completed using reference TRBV7-2 and TRBJ2-1, is GAGVSQSPSNKVTEKGKDVELRCDPISGHTALYWYRQSLGQGLEFLIYFQGNSAPDKSGLPSDRFSAERTGGSVSTLTIQRTQQEDSAVYLCASSWVAGGNNEQFFGPGTRLTVL.